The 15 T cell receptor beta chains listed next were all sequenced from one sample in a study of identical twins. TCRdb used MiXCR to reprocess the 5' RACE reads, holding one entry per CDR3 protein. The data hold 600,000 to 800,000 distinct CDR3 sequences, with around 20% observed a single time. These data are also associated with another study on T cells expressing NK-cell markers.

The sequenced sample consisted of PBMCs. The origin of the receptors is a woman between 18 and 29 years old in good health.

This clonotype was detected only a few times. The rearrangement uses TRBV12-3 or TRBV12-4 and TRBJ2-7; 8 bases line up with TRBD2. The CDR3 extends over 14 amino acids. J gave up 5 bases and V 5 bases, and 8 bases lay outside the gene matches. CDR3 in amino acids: CASSVGTRGNEQYF. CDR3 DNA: TGTGCCAGCAGTGTCGGGACTAGGGGGAACGAGCAGTACTTC.

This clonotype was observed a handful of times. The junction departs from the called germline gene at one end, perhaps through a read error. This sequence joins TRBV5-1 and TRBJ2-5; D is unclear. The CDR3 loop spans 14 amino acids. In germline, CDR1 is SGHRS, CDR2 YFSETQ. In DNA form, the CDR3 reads TGTGCCAGCAGCTTAGGGCCGTACCAAGAGACCCAGTACTTC. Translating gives CASSLGPYQETQYF. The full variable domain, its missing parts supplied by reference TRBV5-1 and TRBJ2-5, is KAGVTQTPRYLIKTRGQQVTLSCSPISGHRSVSWYQQTPGQGLQFLFEYFSETQRNKGNFPGRFSGRQFSNSRSEMNVSTLELGDSALYLCASSLGPYQETQYFGPGTRLLVL.

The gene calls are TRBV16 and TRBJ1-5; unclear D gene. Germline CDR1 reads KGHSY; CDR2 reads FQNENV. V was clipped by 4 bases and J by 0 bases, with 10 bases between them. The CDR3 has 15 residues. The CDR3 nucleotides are TGTGCCAGCAGCCCCTCCCGTCTTAGCAATCAGCCCCAGCATTTT. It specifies CASSPSRLSNQPQHF.

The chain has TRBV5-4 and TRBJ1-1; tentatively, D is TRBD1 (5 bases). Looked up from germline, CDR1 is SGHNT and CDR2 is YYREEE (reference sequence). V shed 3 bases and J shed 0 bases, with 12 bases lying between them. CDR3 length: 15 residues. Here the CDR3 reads CASSSPGTMNTEAFF. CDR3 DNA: TGTGCCAGCAGCTCCCCCGGGACCATGAACACTGAAGCTTTCTTT.

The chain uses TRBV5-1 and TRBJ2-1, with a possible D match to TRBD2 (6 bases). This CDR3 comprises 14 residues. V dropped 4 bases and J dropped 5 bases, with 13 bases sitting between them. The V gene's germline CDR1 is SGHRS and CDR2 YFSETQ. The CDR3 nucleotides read TGCGCCAGCAGCGCGCGGGACCTAGACAATGAGCAGTTCTTC. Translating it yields CASSARDLDNEQFF.

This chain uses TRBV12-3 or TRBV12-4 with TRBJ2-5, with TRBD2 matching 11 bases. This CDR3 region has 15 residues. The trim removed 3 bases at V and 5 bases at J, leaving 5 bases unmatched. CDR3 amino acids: CASSFLAGGAETQYF. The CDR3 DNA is TGTGCCAGCAGTTTCCTAGCGGGGGGCGCGGAGACCCAGTACTTC.

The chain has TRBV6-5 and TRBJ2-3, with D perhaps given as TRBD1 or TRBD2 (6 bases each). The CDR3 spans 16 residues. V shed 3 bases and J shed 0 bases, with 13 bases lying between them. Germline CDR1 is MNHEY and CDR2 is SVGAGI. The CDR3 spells CASSYRGGTSTDTQYF. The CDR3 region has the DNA TGTGCCAGCAGTTATCGAGGGGGGACGAGCACAGATACGCAGTATTTT.

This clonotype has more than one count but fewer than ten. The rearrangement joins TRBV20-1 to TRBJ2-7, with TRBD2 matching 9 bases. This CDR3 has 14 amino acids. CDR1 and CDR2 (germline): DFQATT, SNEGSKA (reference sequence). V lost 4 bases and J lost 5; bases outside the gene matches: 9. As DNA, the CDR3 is TGCAGTGCTAAGGGGGGACTAGCCCCCCACGAGCAGTACTTC. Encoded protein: CSAKGGLAPHEQYF.

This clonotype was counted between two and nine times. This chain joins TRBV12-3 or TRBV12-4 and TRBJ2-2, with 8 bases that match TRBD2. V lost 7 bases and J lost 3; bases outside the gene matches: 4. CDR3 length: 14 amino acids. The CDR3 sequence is CASIGGAYTGELFF. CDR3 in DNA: TGTGCCAGCATCGGGGGGGCGTACACCGGGGAGCTGTTTTTT.

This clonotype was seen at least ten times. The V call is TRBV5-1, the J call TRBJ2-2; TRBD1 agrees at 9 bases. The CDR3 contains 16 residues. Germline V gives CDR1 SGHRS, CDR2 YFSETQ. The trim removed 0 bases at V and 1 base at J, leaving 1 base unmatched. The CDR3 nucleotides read TGCGCCAGCAGCTTGGAGGGACAGGGGAACACCGGGGAGCTGTTTTTT. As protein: CASSLEGQGNTGELFF.

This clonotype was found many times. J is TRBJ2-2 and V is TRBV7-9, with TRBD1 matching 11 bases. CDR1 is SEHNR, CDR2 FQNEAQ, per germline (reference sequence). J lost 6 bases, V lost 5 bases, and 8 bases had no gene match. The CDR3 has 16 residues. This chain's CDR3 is CASSAGDRGMAGELFF. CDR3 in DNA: TGTGCCAGCAGCGCCGGGGACAGGGGGATGGCCGGGGAGCTGTTTTTT.

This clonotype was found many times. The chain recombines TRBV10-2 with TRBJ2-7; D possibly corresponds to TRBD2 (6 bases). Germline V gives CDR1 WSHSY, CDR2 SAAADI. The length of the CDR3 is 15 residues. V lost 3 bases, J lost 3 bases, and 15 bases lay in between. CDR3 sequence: CASSDISGLRYEQYF. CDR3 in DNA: TGCGCCAGCAGTGATATCTCGGGACTCCGCTACGAGCAGTACTTC.

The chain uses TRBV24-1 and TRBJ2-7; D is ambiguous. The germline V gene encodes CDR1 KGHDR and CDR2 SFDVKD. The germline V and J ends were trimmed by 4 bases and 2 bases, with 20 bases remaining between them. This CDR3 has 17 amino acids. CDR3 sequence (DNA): TGTGCCACCAGTGACCTTCGCCTAGGGCAGGAGACCTACGAGCAGTACTTC. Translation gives CATSDLRLGQETYEQYF.

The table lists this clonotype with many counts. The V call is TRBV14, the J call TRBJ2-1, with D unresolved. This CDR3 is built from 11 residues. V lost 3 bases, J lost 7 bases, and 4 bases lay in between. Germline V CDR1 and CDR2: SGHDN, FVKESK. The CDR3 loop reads CASSQFNEQFF. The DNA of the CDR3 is TGTGCCAGCAGCCAGTTTAATGAGCAGTTCTTC.

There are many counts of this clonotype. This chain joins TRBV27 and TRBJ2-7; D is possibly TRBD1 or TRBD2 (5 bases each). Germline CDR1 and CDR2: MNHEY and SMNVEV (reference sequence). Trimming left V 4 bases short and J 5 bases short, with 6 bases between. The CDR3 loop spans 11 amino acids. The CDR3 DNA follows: TGTGCCAGCAGTTGGGGGAACGAGCAGTACTTC. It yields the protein CASSWGNEQYF.